This T cell receptor beta chain was documented in a study of blood T cell repertoires in COVID-19. Study overall: The United States, Italy and Spain provided the acute and convalescent COVID-19 samples.

Per the original data handling: From reference gene primer amplification, estimates of nucleated cell counts were derived. The repertoire was sequenced with immunoSEQ multiplex PCR; TCRdb's copy has only in-frame clones and lacks some. V and J calls and clone size are copied from that table; D and trimming were computed from the DNA. The sample lists a few hundred thousand clones, roughly 80% occurring once. The sample consisted of peripheral blood. The clonotype originates from a person between 65 and 79 years old with COVID-19, enrolled during active disease.

The CDR3 bases are TGTGCCAGCAGCGTTGAGGGGGGACTAGCGAGCTCCTACGAGCAGTACTTC. This translates into CASSVEGGLASSYEQYF. The chain uses TRBV7-9 and TRBJ2-7; 10 bases agree with TRBD2. The V and J ends lost 5 bases and 0 bases, in that order; junction bases with no gene match: 10. This CDR3 has 17 residues. Germline V gene data show CDR1 as SEHNR and CDR2 as FQNEAQ (reference sequence).